Following are 22 T cell receptor beta chains from one sample sequenced in a study of beta chain features in type 1 diabetes. Since all of the isolated RNA was reverse transcribed, expressed TCRB transcripts were what got sequenced. TCRdb's copy holds only in-frame clones and misses some; the assay was immunoSEQ multiplex PCR. The sample gives hundreds of thousands of clones, roughly an eighth of which show up once; under 0.02% is in the top ten. Input material: naive CD4+ T cells from blood. These receptors were taken from a man aged 18 to 29 in good health.

The chain employs TRBV7-2 and TRBJ1-5, with TRBD1 as a possible D gene (6 bases). This CDR3 is built from 15 residues. Trimming removed 5 bases at V and 1 base at J, with 12 bases between. Germline lookup yields CDR1 SGHTA and CDR2 FQGNSA. CDR3 nucleotide sequence: TGTGCCAGCAGCGCCTACAGGGAGAGCAATCAGCCCCAGCATTTT. It yields the protein CASSAYRESNQPQHF.

The rearrangement joins TRBV19 to TRBJ2-5, with 7 bases lining up with TRBD2. The CDR3 has 13 residues. Germline CDR1 is LNHDA and CDR2 is SQIVND (reference sequence). After removal of 4 bases from V and 5 bases from J, the junction contained 4 bases not matched to a gene. The CDR3 sequence: CASSRGSGETQYF. The CDR3 DNA follows: TGTGCCAGTAGTAGGGGTAGCGGGGAGACCCAGTACTTC.

The V call is TRBV28, the J call TRBJ2-7; TRBD2 might be the D (5 bases). The CDR3 consists of 12 residues. Trimming removed 6 bases from V and 9 bases from J, with 15 bases in between. Germline V gene sequence: CDR1 MDHEN, CDR2 SYDVKM. CDR3 in DNA: TGTGCCAGCAGCCAAGGACTTATAGGGCAGTACTTC. Translation gives CASSQGLIGQYF.

This clone was seen a handful of times. The chain carries TRBV18 and TRBJ1-5; D gene uncertain. The V and J ends lost 1 base and 6 bases respectively, with 10 bases between them. Germline values: CDR1 KGHSH, CDR2 LQKENI. This CDR3 has 14 amino acids. CDR3 protein: CASSPRQEGQPQHF. CDR3 DNA sequence: TGTGCCAGCTCACCACGTCAGGAAGGTCAGCCCCAGCATTTT.

The V and J genes are TRBV5-4 and TRBJ2-3; TRBD2 aligns across 12 bases. Germline-derived CDR1 and CDR2 are SGHNT and YYREEE (reference sequence). With V trimmed by 3 bases and J by 6 bases, 11 bases remained unmatched. The CDR3 extends over 17 amino acids. DNA for the CDR3: TGTGCCAGCAGCTCCGACCTAGCGGGGGGGTTGGCTGATACGCAGTATTTT. Protein product: CASSSDLAGGLADTQYF.

This clone has a handful of counts. The identical CDR3 is also encoded by other nucleotide sequences in the sample. The chain uses TRBV19 and TRBJ1-1, with D unresolved. CDR1 is LNHDA, CDR2 SQIVND, per germline (reference sequence). The CDR3 contains 13 residues. V was shortened by 5 bases and J by 1 base, with 8 bases between the two germline ends. The CDR3 is CASSSTENTEAFF. As DNA, the CDR3 is TGTGCCAGTAGTTCAACAGAGAACACTGAAGCTTTCTTT.

V and J are TRBV4-1 and TRBJ2-1, with D possibly TRBD2 on 5 matching bases. The CDR3 extends over 15 amino acids. Trimming took 0 bases from V and 15 from J, leaving 21 bases between them. The germline CDR1 and CDR2 sequences are MGHRA and YSYEKL. DNA of the CDR3: TGCGCCAGCAGCCAAGATTTGGACTTGCCTTCGCGGCTGTTCTTC. Translating gives CASSQDLDLPSRLFF.

The table lists this clone with a few counts. V usage is TRBV4-1 and J usage is TRBJ2-3; 8 nucleotides match TRBD2. Germline V gene data show CDR1 as MGHRA and CDR2 as YSYEKL. Germline trimming cut 0 bases from V and 2 bases from J; bases unmatched to any gene: 4. The CDR3 runs 16 residues. CDR3 region: CASSQDWRGATDTQYF. In DNA form, the CDR3 reads TGCGCCAGCAGCCAAGATTGGCGGGGGGCCACAGATACGCAGTATTTT.

The chain joins TRBV7-9 to TRBJ2-2; TRBD1 matches 11 bases. CDR3 length: 15 residues. Losses at the gene ends were 3 bases for V and 8 bases for J; bases not matched to a gene: 5. From germline, CDR1 is SEHNR and CDR2 FQNEAQ (reference sequence). The CDR3 region has the DNA TGTGCCAGCAGCTTTCTGGACAGGGGGCGAGGGGAGCTGTTTTTT. Its protein is CASSFLDRGRGELFF.

This chain connects TRBV5-1 to TRBJ2-7, with 7 bases aligning to TRBD1. Germline trimming cut 4 bases from V and 3 bases from J; bases unmatched to any gene: 7. This CDR3 has 14 residues. The germline V gene encodes CDR1 SGHRS and CDR2 YFSETQ. The CDR3 here is CASSLDRDLYEQYF. The CDR3 DNA reads TGCGCCAGCAGCCTAGACAGGGATCTCTACGAGCAGTACTTC.

The chain combines TRBV19 with TRBJ1-5; possibly TRBD1 for D (6 bases). Germline CDR1 reads LNHDA; CDR2 reads SQIVND (reference sequence). This CDR3 is built from 13 residues. The V end lost 7 bases, the J end lost 7 bases, and 14 bases lay between the germline ends. CDR3 protein: CASKDSSRQPQHF. CDR3 in DNA: TGTGCCAGTAAGGACAGCTCGAGGCAGCCCCAGCATTTT.

This clone has only a few counts. The chain couples TRBV7-2 to TRBJ2-7; 9 nucleotides agree with TRBD2. The CDR3 length is 12 residues. V shed 4 bases, J shed 10 bases, and the junction held 5 bases outside the gene matches. The germline V gene has CDR1 SGHTA and CDR2 FQGNSA. CDR3 sequence (DNA): TGTGCCAGCAGCTCCGCGGGAGGGCGCCAGTACTTC. Amino acid sequence: CASSSAGGRQYF.

This clone was found a few times. This chain's CDR3 is CSVVGAVNTGELFF. CDR3 nucleotides: TGCAGCGTTGTTGGGGCAGTAAACACCGGGGAGCTGTTTTTT. The chain has TRBV29-1 and TRBJ2-2; tentatively, D is TRBD1 (5 bases). Germline CDR1 SQVTM, CDR2 ANQGSEA. The CDR3 totals 14 residues. Deletions cut 4 bases from V and 2 bases from J, with 11 bases between.

V and J are TRBV28 and TRBJ1-2; 10 bases align to TRBD1. Germline lookup yields CDR1 MDHEN and CDR2 SYDVKM. Trimming removed 6 bases from V and 4 bases from J; junction bases left unmatched: 8. This CDR3 region has 15 residues. The CDR3 protein is CASSPGQGRIYGYTF. CDR3 nucleotides: TGTGCCAGCAGCCCGGGACAGGGGAGGATCTATGGCTACACCTTC.

This clone was detected a few times. The CDR3 nucleotides read TGTGCCAGCTCACCTACAGGGCAACAAGAGACCCAGTACTTC. The encoded protein is CASSPTGQQETQYF. The J gene is TRBJ2-5, the V gene TRBV18, with D possibly matching TRBD1 (6 bases). The CDR3 spans 14 residues. The ends were cut back, 3 bases at V and 2 bases at J, with 10 bases in the middle. Germline values: CDR1 KGHSH, CDR2 LQKENI.

The chain couples TRBV19 to TRBJ1-5; 7 bases line up with TRBD1. Germline V gene data show CDR1 as LNHDA and CDR2 as SQIVND (reference sequence). The V segment lost 8 bases and the J segment 0 bases; nucleotides outside the gene matches: 1. The CDR3 has 13 amino acids. As DNA, the CDR3 is TGTGCCAGTGGGACAGCTAGCAATCAGCCCCAGCATTTT. This translates into CASGTASNQPQHF.

V usage is TRBV7-2 and J usage is TRBJ1-2; weak D call: TRBD1 (5 bases). V gave up 5 bases and J gave up 7 bases, with 14 bases separating them. The germline CDR1 and CDR2 sequences are SGHTA and FQGNSA. The CDR3 sequence is 13 residues long. The CDR3 nucleotides are TGTGCCAGCAGCCCTCAACCAGGGTCTGGCTACACCTTC. This encodes CASSPQPGSGYTF.

This rearrangement joins TRBV4-2 to TRBJ2-5; D is possibly TRBD2 (5 bases). Germline-derived CDR1 and CDR2 are LGHNA and YNFKEQ. This CDR3 has 15 amino acids. V was clipped by 4 bases and J by 5 bases, with 17 bases between them. The CDR3 here is CASSPRRSGRETQYF. Written as DNA, the CDR3 is TGTGCCAGCAGCCCAAGGAGGTCCGGCCGGGAGACCCAGTACTTC.

The chain carries TRBV6-6 and TRBJ1-1; D is undetermined. The CDR3 spans 12 residues. V dropped 6 bases and J dropped 2 bases, with 7 bases sitting between them. Germline CDR1 MNHNY, CDR2 SVGAGI (reference sequence). The CDR3 nucleotides read TGTGCCAGCAGCCTCTATAACACTGAAGCTTTCTTT. It specifies CASSLYNTEAFF.

This clone appeared a few times. The chain carries TRBV30 and TRBJ1-4; TRBD1 matches 8 bases. Germline V lookup: CDR1 GTSNPN, CDR2 SVGIG (reference sequence). The CDR3 totals 14 residues. Trimming removed 3 bases from V and 7 bases from J; junction bases left unmatched: 7. The CDR3 region is CAWRVQGEVEKLFF. As DNA, the CDR3 is TGTGCCTGGAGGGTACAGGGGGAAGTTGAAAAACTGTTTTTT.

This clone was seen more than once but under ten times. As DNA, the CDR3 is TGTGCCAGCAGCTGGGACAGGGGGAGCACAGATACGCAGTATTTT. Amino acid sequence: CASSWDRGSTDTQYF. V and J are TRBV5-4 and TRBJ2-3, with 11 bases identical to TRBD1. Germline V gene data show CDR1 as SGHNT and CDR2 as YYREEE (reference sequence). CDR3 size: 15 residues. The V segment lost 3 bases and the J segment 0 bases; nucleotides outside the gene matches: 0.

The sample holds a few counts of this clone. The chain couples TRBV7-9 to TRBJ1-3; 8 bases fit TRBD1. The CDR3 spans 14 residues. Germline V gene lookup returns CDR1 SEHNR and CDR2 FQNEAQ (reference sequence). The V and J ends lost 6 bases and 4 bases, in that order; junction bases with no gene match: 5. The CDR3 loop is CASRSGGYGNTIYF. CDR3 DNA: TGTGCCAGCAGATCAGGGGGCTACGGAAACACCATATATTTT.